The rows below give T cell receptor beta chains drawn from one sample of a study of blood T cell repertoires in COVID-19. The assay was immunoSEQ multiplex PCR, and TCRdb's table has in-frame clones only and misses some. The sample yields about 410,000 clones, just over 85% seen once. Material for sequencing was peripheral blood. The receptors stem from a woman aged 25 to 45 with active or convalescent COVID-19. Both conserved end residues are part of each CDR3. A D gene is named only where the DNA matches it firmly. A row's size may be missing; if present it is once, few, many or a size class.

j_gene,d_gene,abundance,v_gene,CDR3aa,CDR3nt
TRBJ2-7,TRBD2,.,TRBV13,CASSLGLAGAIEEQYF,TGTGCCAGCAGCTTAGGCCTAGCGGGGGCCATTGAAGAGCAGTACTTC
TRBJ2-2,TRBD1,.,TRBV10-1,CASSRDRANTGELFF,TGCGCCAGCAGCCGGGACAGGGCGAACACCGGGGAGCTGTTTTTT
TRBJ2-7,.,.,TRBV5-1,CASSLTREVPYEQYF,TGCGCCAGCAGCTTGACCAGGGAAGTTCCCTACGAGCAGTACTTC
TRBJ1-1,.,once,TRBV29-1,CSALGRVRDTEAFF,TGCAGCGCCTTAGGCAGGGTTAGGGACACTGAAGCTTTCTTT
TRBJ2-5,TRBD1,.,TRBV6-5,CAGGTGAQETQYF,TGTGCCGGAGGTACAGGGGCCCAAGAGACCCAGTACTTC
TRBJ2-1,.,.,TRBV4-2,CASSQVALEKYNEQFF,TGTGCCAGCAGCCAAGTTGCCCTAGAGAAGTACAATGAGCAGTTCTTC
TRBJ2-7,TRBD1,.,TRBV5-1,CASSVDRGAYEQYF,TGCGCCAGCAGTGTCGACAGGGGGGCCTACGAGCAGTACTTC
TRBJ2-5,TRBD2,.,TRBV19,CASSITRGGLSETQYF,TGTGCCAGTAGTATAACCCGGGGGGGTTTATCCGAGACCCAGTACTTC
TRBJ2-7,.,.,TRBV11-2,CASSLNIDYEQYF,TGTGCCAGCAGCTTAAACATTGACTACGAGCAGTACTTC
TRBJ1-2,TRBD1,few,TRBV7-9,CASSQETGHAYGYTF,TGTGCCAGCAGCCAAGAGACAGGGCACGCCTATGGCTACACCTTC
TRBJ1-3,.,.,TRBV18,CASSPKFPDQEGEGGNTIYF,TGTGCCAGCTCACCCAAGTTCCCCGACCAAGAGGGGGAGGGTGGAAACACCATATATTTT
TRBJ1-2,.,few,TRBV25-1,CASRRGRHSQNYGYTF,TGTGCCAGCAGGCGGGGGAGACATTCCCAAAACTATGGCTACACCTTC
TRBJ2-1,TRBD2,once,TRBV12-3/TRBV12-4,CASSASGGPEQFF,TGTGCCAGCAGTGCTAGCGGGGGGCCCGAGCAGTTCTTC
TRBJ2-5,.,.,TRBV6-5,CASSRGNQETQYF,TGTGCCAGCAGTAGGGGGAACCAAGAGACCCAGTACTTC
TRBJ1-1,TRBD1,.,TRBV5-5,CASSPGDRGSTEAFF,TGTGCCAGCAGCCCAGGGGACAGGGGGAGCACTGAAGCTTTCTTT
TRBJ2-7,TRBD1,.,TRBV15,CATSTRQGSYEQYF,TGTGCCACCAGCACACGACAGGGCTCCTACGAGCAGTACTTC
TRBJ1-3,TRBD1,once,TRBV15,CATSRGTGQSSGNTIYF,TGTGCCACCAGCAGAGGGACAGGGCAGTCATCTGGAAACACCATATATTTT
TRBJ1-2,.,.,TRBV5-4,CASSLTGSGGYTF,TGTGCCAGCAGCTTGACAGGGTCAGGGGGCTACACCTTC
TRBJ2-7,TRBD2,.,TRBV2,CASSELGLAGGEQYF,TGTGCCAGCAGTGAATTAGGACTAGCGGGAGGCGAGCAGTACTTC
TRBJ1-5,.,once,TRBV4-1,CASSQEGVGVGQPQHF,TGCGCCAGCAGCCAAGAGGGTGTCGGGGTTGGACAGCCCCAGCATTTT
TRBJ1-1,.,.,TRBV7-9,CASSLDQGNTEAFF,TGTGCCAGCAGCTTAGATCAGGGGAACACTGAAGCTTTCTTT
TRBJ1-1,TRBD1,.,TRBV3-1/TRBV3-2,CASTYGQGRTEAFF,TGTGCCAGCACTTACGGACAGGGTAGGACTGAAGCTTTCTTT
TRBJ1-1,.,.,TRBV30,CAWSDTSGAFF,TGTGCCTGGAGTGATACAAGCGGAGCTTTCTTT
TRBJ1-1,.,once,TRBV7-6,CASSPLGGRTEAFF,TGTGCCAGCAGCCCCCTGGGAGGGCGCACTGAAGCTTTCTTT
TRBJ2-3,TRBD1,.,TRBV6-5,CASSYLTGTADTQYF,TGTGCCAGCAGTTACCTGACAGGGACGGCAGATACGCAGTATTTT
TRBJ1-1,.,few,TRBV29-1,CSVVSMNTEAFF,TGCAGCGTTGTCAGTATGAACACTGAAGCTTTCTTT
TRBJ1-1,.,.,TRBV5-1,CASSLAVWAEGLNTEAFF,TGCGCCAGCAGCTTGGCTGTCTGGGCAGAGGGCTTGAACACTGAAGCTTTCTTT
TRBJ1-2,.,.,TRBV3-1/TRBV3-2,CASSQQIAPYGYTF,TGTGCCAGCAGCCAACAGATCGCTCCCTATGGCTACACCTTC